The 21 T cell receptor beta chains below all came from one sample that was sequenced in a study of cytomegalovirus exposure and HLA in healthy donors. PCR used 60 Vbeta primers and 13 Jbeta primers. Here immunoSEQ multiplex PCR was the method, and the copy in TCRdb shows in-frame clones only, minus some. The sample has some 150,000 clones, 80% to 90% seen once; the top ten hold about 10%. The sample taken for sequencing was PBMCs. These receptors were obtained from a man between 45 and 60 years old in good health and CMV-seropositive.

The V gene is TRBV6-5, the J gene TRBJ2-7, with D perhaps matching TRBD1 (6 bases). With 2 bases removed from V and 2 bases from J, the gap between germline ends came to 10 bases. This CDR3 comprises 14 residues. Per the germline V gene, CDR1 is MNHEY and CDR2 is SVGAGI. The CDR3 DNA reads TGTGCCAGCAGTTACGCGGACAGCACCTACGAGCAGTACTTC. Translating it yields CASSYADSTYEQYF.

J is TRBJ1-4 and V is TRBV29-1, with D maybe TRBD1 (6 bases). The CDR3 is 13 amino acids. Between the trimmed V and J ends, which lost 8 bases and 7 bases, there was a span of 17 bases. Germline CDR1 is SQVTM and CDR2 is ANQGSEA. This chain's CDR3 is CSMTRGAGEKLFF. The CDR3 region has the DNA TGCAGCATGACGCGGGGGGCGGGTGAAAAACTGTTTTTT.

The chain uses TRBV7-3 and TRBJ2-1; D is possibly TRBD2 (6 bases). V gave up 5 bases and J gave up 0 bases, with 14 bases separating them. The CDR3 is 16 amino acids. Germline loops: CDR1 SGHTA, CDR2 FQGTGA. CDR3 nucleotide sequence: TGTGCCAGCAGCCCAATTACCGGGAGCTCCTACAATGAGCAGTTCTTC. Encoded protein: CASSPITGSSYNEQFF. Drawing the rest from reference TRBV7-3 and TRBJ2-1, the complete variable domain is GAGVSQTPSNKVTEKGKYVELRCDPISGHTALYWYRQSLGQGPEFLIYFQGTGAADDSGLPNDRFFAVRPEGSVSTLKIQRTERGDSAVYLCASSPITGSSYNEQFFGPGTRLTVL.

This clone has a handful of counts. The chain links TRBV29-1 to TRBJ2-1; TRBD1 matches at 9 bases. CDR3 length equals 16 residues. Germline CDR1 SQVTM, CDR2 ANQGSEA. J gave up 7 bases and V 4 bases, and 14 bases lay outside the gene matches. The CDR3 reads CSVVYMTGGRTNEQFF. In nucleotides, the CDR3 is TGCAGCGTTGTATATATGACAGGGGGGAGGACAAATGAGCAGTTCTTC.

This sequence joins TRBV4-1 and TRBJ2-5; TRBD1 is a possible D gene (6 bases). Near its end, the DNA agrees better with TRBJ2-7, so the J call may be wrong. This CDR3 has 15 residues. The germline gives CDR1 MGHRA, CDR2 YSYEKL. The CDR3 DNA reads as TGCGCCAGCAGCCAAGCCGGGACATTGCCCTACGAGCAGTACTTC. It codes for CASSQAGTLPYEQYF.

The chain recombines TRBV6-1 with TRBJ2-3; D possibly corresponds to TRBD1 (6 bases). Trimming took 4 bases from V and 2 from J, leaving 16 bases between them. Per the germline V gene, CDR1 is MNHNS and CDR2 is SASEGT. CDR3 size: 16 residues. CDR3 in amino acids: CASSGTEVFSTDTQYF. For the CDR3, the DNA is TGTGCCAGCAGTGGGACAGAAGTTTTCTCCACAGATACGCAGTATTTT.

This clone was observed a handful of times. The DNA of the CDR3 is TGTGCCAGCAGCTTCGCAGGGTTTGATGGCTACACCTTC. It yields the protein CASSFAGFDGYTF. The chain uses TRBV5-4 and TRBJ1-2, with a possible D match to TRBD1 (5 bases). V lost 2 bases, J lost 6 bases, and 11 bases lay in between. The CDR3 extends over 13 amino acids. Germline CDR1 reads SGHNT; CDR2 reads YYREEE (reference sequence).

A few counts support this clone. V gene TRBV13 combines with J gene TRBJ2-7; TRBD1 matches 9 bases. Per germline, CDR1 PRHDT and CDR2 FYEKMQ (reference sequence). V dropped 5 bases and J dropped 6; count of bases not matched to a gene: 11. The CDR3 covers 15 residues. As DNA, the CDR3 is TGTGCCAGCAGCCCCAAGGACAGGGGCGCCGCCGAGCAGTACTTC. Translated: CASSPKDRGAAEQYF.

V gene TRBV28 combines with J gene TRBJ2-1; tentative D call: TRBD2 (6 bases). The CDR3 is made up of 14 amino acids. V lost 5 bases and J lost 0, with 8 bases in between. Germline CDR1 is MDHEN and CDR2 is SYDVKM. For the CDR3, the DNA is TGTGCCAGCAGTGGACTATACTCCTACAATGAGCAGTTCTTC. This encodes CASSGLYSYNEQFF.

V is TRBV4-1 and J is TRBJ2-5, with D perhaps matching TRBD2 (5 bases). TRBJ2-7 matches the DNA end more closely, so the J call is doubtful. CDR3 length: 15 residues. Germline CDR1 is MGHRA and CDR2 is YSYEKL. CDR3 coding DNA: TGCGCCAGCAGCCAGAGGGCCGTATCCTCCTACGAGCAGTACTTC. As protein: CASSQRAVSSYEQYF.

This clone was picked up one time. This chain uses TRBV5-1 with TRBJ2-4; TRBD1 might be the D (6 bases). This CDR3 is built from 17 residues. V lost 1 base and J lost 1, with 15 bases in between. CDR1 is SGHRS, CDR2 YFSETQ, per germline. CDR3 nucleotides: TGCGCCAGCAGCTTGTATTCAACCGGACAGGCCAAAAACATTCAGTACTTC. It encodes CASSLYSTGQAKNIQYF.

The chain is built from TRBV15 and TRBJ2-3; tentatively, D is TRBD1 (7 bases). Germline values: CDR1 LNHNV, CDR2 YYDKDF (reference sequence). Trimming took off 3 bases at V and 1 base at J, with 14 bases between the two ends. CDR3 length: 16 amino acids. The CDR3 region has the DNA TGTGCCACCAGCAGGAATCAGGGGGAGGGCACAGATACGCAGTATTTT. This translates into CATSRNQGEGTDTQYF.

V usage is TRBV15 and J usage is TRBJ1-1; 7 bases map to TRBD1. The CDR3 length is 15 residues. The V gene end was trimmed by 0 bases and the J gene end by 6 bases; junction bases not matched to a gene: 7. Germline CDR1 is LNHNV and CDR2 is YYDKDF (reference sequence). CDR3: CATSRDAGGTSEAFF. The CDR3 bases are TGTGCCACCAGCAGAGATGCAGGGGGAACTTCTGAAGCTTTCTTT.

The chain's CDR3 is CAISETGGSGNEQYF. CDR3 coding DNA: TGTGCCATCAGTGAGACGGGGGGTTCGGGGAACGAGCAGTACTTC. The chain carries TRBV10-3 and TRBJ2-7; 7 bases are a match to TRBD2. V dropped 2 bases and J dropped 5; count of bases not matched to a gene: 9. The CDR3 length is 15 residues. Germline-derived CDR1 and CDR2 are ENHRY and SYGVKD.

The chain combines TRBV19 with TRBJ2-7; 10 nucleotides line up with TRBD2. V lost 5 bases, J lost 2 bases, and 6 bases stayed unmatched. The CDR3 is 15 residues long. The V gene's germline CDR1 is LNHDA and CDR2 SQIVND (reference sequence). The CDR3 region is CASSPLAGVTYEQYF. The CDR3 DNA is TGTGCCAGTAGTCCTCTAGCGGGAGTCACCTACGAGCAGTACTTC.

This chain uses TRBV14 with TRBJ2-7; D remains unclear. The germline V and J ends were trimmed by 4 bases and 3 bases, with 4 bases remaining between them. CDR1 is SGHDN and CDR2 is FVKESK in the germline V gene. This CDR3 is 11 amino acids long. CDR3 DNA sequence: TGTGCCAGCAGCCTTAACTACGAGCAGTACTTC. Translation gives CASSLNYEQYF.

DNA for the CDR3: TGCGCCAGCAGTCCGATCTCAGAATTCTCTGGAAACACCATATATTTT. Protein: CASSPISEFSGNTIYF. J is TRBJ1-3 and V is TRBV5-1; D remains unclear. This CDR3 has 16 amino acids. Trimming took off 5 bases at V and 0 bases at J, with 15 bases between the two ends. Per the germline V gene, CDR1 is SGHRS and CDR2 is YFSETQ.

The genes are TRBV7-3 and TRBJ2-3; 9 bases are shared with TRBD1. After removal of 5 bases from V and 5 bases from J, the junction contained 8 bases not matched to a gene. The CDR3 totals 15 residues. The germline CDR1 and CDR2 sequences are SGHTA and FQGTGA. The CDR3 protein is CASSPTGTGIDTQYF. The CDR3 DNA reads TGTGCCAGCAGCCCAACCGGGACAGGGATAGATACGCAGTATTTT.

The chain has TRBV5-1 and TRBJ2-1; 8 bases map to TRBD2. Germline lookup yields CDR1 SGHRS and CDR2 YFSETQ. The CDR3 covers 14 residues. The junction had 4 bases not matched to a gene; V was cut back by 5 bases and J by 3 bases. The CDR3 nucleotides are TGCGCCAGCAGTTCGGGAGGGGGCTACAATGAGCAGTTCTTC. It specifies CASSSGGGYNEQFF.

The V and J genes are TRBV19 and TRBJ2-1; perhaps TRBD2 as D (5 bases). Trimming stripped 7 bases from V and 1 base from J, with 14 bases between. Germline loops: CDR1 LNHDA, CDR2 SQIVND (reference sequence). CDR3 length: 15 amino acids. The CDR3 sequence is CASTEQADSYNEQFF. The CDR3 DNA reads TGTGCCAGTACCGAGCAAGCGGATTCCTACAATGAGCAGTTCTTC. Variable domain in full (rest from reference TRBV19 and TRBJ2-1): DGGITQSPKYLFRKEGQNVTLSCEQNLNHDAMYWYRQDPGQGLRLIYYSQIVNDFQKGDIAEGYSVSREKKESFPLTVTSAQKNPTAFYLCASTEQADSYNEQFFGPGTRLTVL.

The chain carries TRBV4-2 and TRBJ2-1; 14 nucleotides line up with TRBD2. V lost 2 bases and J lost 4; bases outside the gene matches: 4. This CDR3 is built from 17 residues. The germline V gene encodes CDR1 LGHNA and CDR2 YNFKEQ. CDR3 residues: CASSQTGTSGSYNEQFF. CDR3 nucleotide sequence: TGTGCCAGCAGCCAAACCGGGACTAGCGGGAGTTACAATGAGCAGTTCTTC.